The sequence of this T cell receptor beta chain was determined in a study of shared clonotypes between healthy human individuals. Study-level findings and limits: Between a few donors, naive CD4 clonotypes were shared at a level of approximately 5%. Represented diversity (both genetic and exposure-history) was limited by the small number of donors.

Generated by immunoSEQ multiplex PCR, the TCRdb table keeps only in-frame clones and is missing some. This sample has about a million clones, with approximately 77% found just once. The V segment lost 7 bases and the J segment 3 bases; nucleotides outside the gene matches: 6. The CDR3 has 15 amino acids. Germline CDR1 SNHLY, CDR2 FYNNEI. Remarks on this clone: The target antigen is unknown.

Material for sequencing was memory CD4+ T cells from PBMCs. Subset specified: CD45RA-negative fraction. The V gene is TRBV2, the J gene TRBJ2-2; 9 positions agree with TRBD1. This TCR derives from a young man in good health. Some clones in this sample may be carry-over from other donors' samples. Here the CDR3 reads CASNFWTGDTGELFF. CDR3 bases: TGTGCCAGCAACTTCTGGACAGGGGACACCGGGGAGCTGTTTTTT.